This T cell receptor beta chain was sequenced during a study of blood T cell repertoires in COVID-19. Study-level information: Acute and convalescent COVID-19 samples came from the United States, Italy and Spain.

Using immunoSEQ multiplex PCR, the repertoire was profiled, and TCRdb retains in-frame clones only, with some absent. Of approximately 150,000 clones listed, 87% were seen once; the top ten hold 3.5% to 4.5%. Sequencing input: PBMCs or T cells enriched from blood (not recorded which). This receptor was taken from a woman aged 40 to 50 who had been exposed to COVID-19.

The CDR3 reads CASSFGGGTDTQYF. The CDR3 DNA sequence: TGTGCCAGCAGCTTCGGGGGGGGCACAGATACGCAGTATTTT. The rearrangement uses TRBV5-8 and TRBJ2-3, with TRBD2 matching 8 bases. V lost 2 bases and J lost 1; bases outside the gene matches: 0. There are 14 residues in the CDR3. Germline V gives CDR1 SGHTS, CDR2 YDEGEE.